This TCR beta chain was recovered during a study of CD8+ T cells in alopecia areata. Study-level information: Tofacitinib ran 6 to 18 months, followed by 6 months off drug.

Sorted out of PBMCs were CD4+ T cells and CD8+ T cells. The authors extracted RNA and reverse transcribed it into cDNA as the sequencing template. The method was immunoSEQ multiplex PCR; TCRdb's version includes in-frame clones alone and lacks a portion of them. This table has over 150,000 clones, 50% to 70% appearing once. Details on this clone: Its specificity is not known.

Study results and caveats: An increase in clonality over normal scalp was evident in lesional scalp, especially alopecia totalis/universalis. TCR sharing was clearer in mice than between patients, perhaps partly owing to patient HLA diversity.

Germline-derived CDR1 and CDR2 are MGHDK and SYGVNS. The CDR3 is made up of 14 amino acids. V lost 3 bases to trimming and J lost 2 bases; unmatched junction nucleotides: 4. This chain links TRBV25-1 with TRBJ2-7; 7 positions match TRBD1. This receptor was taken from a human donor with alopecia areata. Sequences were derived from CD4+ T cells sorted from blood, sampled at week 0. Here the CDR3 reads CASSERQGPYEQYF. CDR3 DNA sequence: TGTGCCAGCAGTGAGAGACAGGGACCCTACGAGCAGTACTTC.